One sample yielded the 19 T cell receptor beta chains listed below, sequenced in a study of identifying expanded T cells in peripheral blood (dated by TCRdb to between 2018 and 2021). Receptors were amplified or captured by the immunoSEQ multiplex PCR assay. Imported from immuneACCESS, the table was reduced by TCRdb to in-frame sequences with V and J called. These copies leave out some clones; in studies compared against another copy, an unresolved V gene accounts for under half, and the cause of the remainder is not known. The sample table holds 60,000 to 80,000 clones, of which 75% to 90% were seen once. Of the sample, around 3% is held by the ten largest clones. The sample was blood. The receptor source for this set is a person aged 18-69 years in good health.

CDR3 sequence (DNA): TGTGCCAGCAGCCAACAGGATTGGGATGAGCAGTTCTTC. Amino acid sequence: CASSQQDWDEQFF. The V and J genes are TRBV7-7 and TRBJ2-1, with D perhaps TRBD1 (5 bases). Germline lookup yields CDR1 SSHAT and CDR2 FNYEAQ (reference sequence). Trimming left V 5 bases short and J 8 bases short, with 13 bases between. This CDR3 has 13 residues.

The chain recombines TRBV19 with TRBJ2-2; D call uncertain. The germline V gene has CDR1 LNHDA and CDR2 SQIVND (reference sequence). V was shortened by 2 bases and J by 5 bases, with 9 bases between the two germline ends. The CDR3 contains 14 residues. CDR3 in DNA: TGTGCCAGTAGTATAACAGTGAGGACCGGGGAGCTGTTTTTT. Its protein product is CASSITVRTGELFF.

The chain combines TRBV7-8 with TRBJ2-7, with a possible D match to TRBD1 (6 bases). This CDR3 contains 15 residues. With 1 base removed from V and 3 bases from J, the gap between germline ends came to 13 bases. Germline assignment: CDR1 SGHVS and CDR2 FQNEAQ. The CDR3 here is CASSLEQGSHYEQYF. The CDR3 nucleotides are TGTGCCAGCAGCTTAGAACAGGGCTCCCACTACGAGCAGTACTTC.

This sequence joins TRBV5-6 and TRBJ1-5; 9 bases align to TRBD1. V shed 4 bases and J 2 bases; nucleotides not matched to a gene: 1. The germline CDR1 and CDR2 sequences are SGHDT and YYEEEE. The CDR3 is 14 amino acids. The CDR3 region is CASSRTGGNQPQHF. The DNA for the CDR3 is TGTGCCAGCAGCCGGACAGGGGGCAATCAGCCCCAGCATTTT.

This sequence joins TRBV2 and TRBJ2-7; D may match TRBD1 or TRBD2 (5 bases each). CDR3 length equals 14 residues. The V gene's germline CDR1 is SNHLY and CDR2 FYNNEI. The V end lost 7 bases, the J end lost 2 bases, and 15 bases lay between the germline ends. CDR3 DNA sequence: TGTGCCAGCACCCACGGGGACGGGGCCTACGAGCAGTACTTC. Protein sequence: CASTHGDGAYEQYF.

The chain links TRBV2 to TRBJ1-1; D uncertain. Germline CDR1 and CDR2: SNHLY and FYNNEI. The CDR3 spans 15 residues. Trimming took off 4 bases at V and 3 bases at J, with 15 bases between the two ends. The CDR3 DNA is TGTGCCAGCAGTGCCTATCGTGACACGCACACTGAAGCTTTCTTT. It specifies CASSAYRDTHTEAFF.

V usage is TRBV10-3 and J usage is TRBJ2-7; unclear D gene. The V end was cut by 4 bases, the J end by 3 bases, with 4 bases between. CDR1 is ENHRY and CDR2 is SYGVKD in the germline V gene. The CDR3 extends over 11 amino acids. This CDR3 is CAISGGYEQYF. In DNA, the CDR3 is TGTGCCATCAGTGGTGGCTACGAGCAGTACTTC.

The chain has TRBV4-3 and TRBJ2-7; D not resolved. Germline V gene lookup returns CDR1 LGHNA and CDR2 YSLEER. CDR3 length: 15 residues. V shed 1 base and J shed 2 bases, with 12 bases lying between them. CDR3 sequence: CASSQAPSVTYEQYF. Written as DNA, the CDR3 is TGCGCCAGCAGCCAAGCCCCTTCCGTTACCTACGAGCAGTACTTC.

The chain combines TRBV6-1 with TRBJ1-2; D not resolved. V was pared by 0 bases and J by 5 bases, with 16 bases between. Germline lookup yields CDR1 MNHNS and CDR2 SASEGT. CDR3 length: 16 amino acids. CDR3 coding DNA: TGTGCCAGCAGTGAAGCGCTGGCCACACTTCCATATGGCTACACCTTC. As protein: CASSEALATLPYGYTF.

This clone was seen only once. J is TRBJ2-3 and V is TRBV12-2. TRBV12-2 is an annotated pseudogene. The CDR3 extends over 17 amino acids. The CDR3 DNA sequence: TGTGCAAGTCGCTTATCCAACCTCCGGCATAAGACAGATACGCAGTATTTT. Translating gives CASRLSNLRHKTDTQYF.

The gene calls are TRBV29-1 and TRBJ2-7, with 10 bases that match TRBD1. J gave up 4 bases and V 6 bases, and 6 bases lay outside the gene matches. Germline V gene data show CDR1 as SQVTM and CDR2 as ANQGSEA. The CDR3 loop spans 13 amino acids. The CDR3 DNA reads as TGCAGCGTCGGGACAGGGGTTGAGTACGAGCAGTACTTC. It specifies CSVGTGVEYEQYF.

The chain has TRBV4-2 and TRBJ1-1; D is undetermined. Germline assignment: CDR1 LGHNA and CDR2 YNFKEQ. The CDR3 is 15 amino acids. Deletions cut 5 bases from V and 4 bases from J, with 17 bases between. CDR3 in DNA: TGTGCCAGCAGCTTGGGTCCCGAGGGCTTCACTGAAGCTTTCTTT. It translates to CASSLGPEGFTEAFF.

This sequence joins TRBV5-5 and TRBJ1-6, with TRBD1 matching 7 bases. The CDR3 consists of 15 residues. J was trimmed by 9 bases and V by 0 bases; bases with no gene match: 6. Germline-derived CDR1 and CDR2 are SGHKS and YYEKEE (reference sequence). CDR3 bases: TGTGCCAGCAGCTTGGAGGGACAGTACAGTTCACCCCTCCACTTT. Protein product: CASSLEGQYSSPLHF.

The V and J genes are TRBV7-9 and TRBJ2-3; tentatively, D is TRBD1 or TRBD2 (6 bases each). V was trimmed by 6 bases and J by 0 bases, leaving 19 bases between them. Germline lookup yields CDR1 SEHNR and CDR2 FQNEAQ (reference sequence). The CDR3 length is 17 residues. CDR3 sequence: CASSPRKGGRSTDTQYF. The CDR3 DNA reads TGTGCCAGCAGTCCCCGGAAGGGGGGCAGGAGCACAGATACGCAGTATTTT.

This sequence joins TRBV9 and TRBJ2-1; D may be TRBD2 (6 bases). V dropped 8 bases and J dropped 0 bases, with 12 bases sitting between them. CDR1 SGDLS and CDR2 YYNGEE come from the germline V gene. The CDR3 covers 14 residues. The CDR3 nucleotides are TGTGCCAGTGGGGCGGGAACCTCCTACAATGAGCAGTTCTTC. Translation gives CASGAGTSYNEQFF.

V and J are TRBV29-1 and TRBJ2-7; TRBD1 matches at 11 bases. This CDR3 is built from 12 residues. Losses at the gene ends were 6 bases for V and 5 bases for J; bases not matched to a gene: 3. CDR1 SQVTM and CDR2 ANQGSEA come from the germline V gene. DNA for the CDR3: TGCAGCGTCAGGACAGGGGGCAACGAGCAGTACTTC. Translated, it gives CSVRTGGNEQYF.

This chain joins TRBV5-1 and TRBJ2-7; perhaps TRBD2 as D (5 bases). Germline V gives CDR1 SGHRS, CDR2 YFSETQ. V was clipped by 4 bases and J by 0 bases, with 11 bases between them. This CDR3 comprises 14 residues. The CDR3 region is CASSQIGSSYEQYF. The CDR3 bases are TGCGCCAGCAGCCAAATAGGGAGCTCCTACGAGCAGTACTTC.

CDR3 in amino acids: CASMRSRVTSYEQYF. In DNA form, the CDR3 reads TGTGCCAGCATGAGGTCGAGGGTAACCTCCTACGAGCAGTACTTC. The rearrangement uses TRBV28 and TRBJ2-7, with a possible D match to TRBD2 (5 bases). CDR1 MDHEN and CDR2 SYDVKM come from the germline V gene. CDR3 size: 15 residues. V was clipped by 7 bases and J by 0 bases, with 16 bases between them.

As DNA, the CDR3 is TGTGCCAGCAGTGAGGGGAGGTTGGGCTACGAGCAGTACTTC. Residues: CASSEGRLGYEQYF. The chain recombines TRBV2 with TRBJ2-7; maybe TRBD2 (6 bases). The germline V gene encodes CDR1 SNHLY and CDR2 FYNNEI. With 3 bases removed from V and 3 bases from J, the gap between germline ends came to 12 bases. The CDR3 extends over 14 amino acids.